The 16 T cell receptor beta chains below all came from one sample that was sequenced in a study of blood T cell repertoires in COVID-19. Generated by immunoSEQ multiplex PCR, the TCRdb table keeps only in-frame clones and is missing some. The sample lists 100,000 or so clones; over 75% were seen once. The sequenced sample was peripheral blood. Receptors were obtained from a man aged 55 to 69 with acute or convalescent COVID-19.

The rearrangement links TRBV19 to TRBJ1-5, with D unclear. The V end was cut by 7 bases, the J end by 0 bases, with 19 bases between. This CDR3 has 17 residues. Germline-derived CDR1 and CDR2 are LNHDA and SQIVND (reference sequence). CDR3 loop: CASTNKGRAGSNQPQHF. The CDR3 DNA follows: TGTGCCAGTACCAACAAAGGACGGGCGGGTAGCAATCAGCCCCAGCATTTT.

This sequence joins TRBV11-2 and TRBJ2-2, with 8 bases matching TRBD1. The CDR3 runs 15 residues. V lost 1 base to trimming and J lost 3 bases; unmatched junction nucleotides: 1. Germline V CDR1 and CDR2: SGHAT, FQNNGV. The CDR3 nucleotides read TGTGCCAGCAGCTTAGGGACAGGGCACACCGGGGAGCTGTTTTTT. Its translation: CASSLGTGHTGELFF.

The genes are TRBV6-2 or TRBV6-3 and TRBJ2-1, with 11 bases lining up with TRBD2. Germline V gene sequence: CDR1 MNHEY, CDR2 SVGEGT. V was pared by 5 bases and J by 7 bases, with 10 bases of the junction left unmatched. There are 16 residues in the CDR3. CDR3 sequence reads: CASSRTGVAGGNEQFF. The CDR3 DNA reads TGTGCCAGCAGTCGGACCGGGGTAGCGGGAGGGAATGAGCAGTTCTTC.

The V and J genes are TRBV12-3 or TRBV12-4 and TRBJ1-1; a weak D match, TRBD1 (5 bases). The CDR3 sequence is 13 residues long. With 7 bases removed from V and 4 bases from J, the gap between germline ends came to 13 bases. CDR3 DNA: TGTGCCAGCACGACAGAGTGGGGCACTGAAGCTTTCTTT. Protein: CASTTEWGTEAFF.

The chain recombines TRBV30 with TRBJ2-5; TRBD2 agrees at 7 bases. V lost 3 bases and J lost 1; bases outside the gene matches: 5. This CDR3 spans 14 amino acids. The germline V gene encodes CDR1 GTSNPN and CDR2 SVGIG (reference sequence). CDR3 DNA: TGTGCCTGGAGCGTGGGGGGGAGCCAAGAGACCCAGTACTTC. Translation: CAWSVGGSQETQYF.

The rearrangement joins TRBV3-1 (or the pseudogene TRBV3-2) to TRBJ1-4; D gene ambiguous. The CDR3 loop spans 15 amino acids. V lost 0 bases to trimming and J lost 2 bases, with 7 bases between them. Germline lookup yields CDR1 LGHDT and CDR2 YNNKEL (reference sequence). In nucleotides, the CDR3 is TGTGCCAGCAGCCAAGATTTCGGGACTAATGAAAAACTGTTTTTT. Protein: CASSQDFGTNEKLFF.

This chain joins TRBV10-3 and TRBJ2-7, with 10 bases identical to TRBD1. With 11 bases clipped from V and 8 bases from J, the junction kept 12 bases outside the gene matches. The V gene's germline CDR1 is ENHRY and CDR2 SYGVKD. The CDR3 has 13 residues. Here the CDR3 reads CAGGAGQGIKQYF. In DNA form, the CDR3 reads TGTGCCGGGGGAGCGGGACAGGGGATAAAGCAGTACTTC.

This chain joins TRBV29-1 and TRBJ2-7, with 9 bases lining up with TRBD1. V gave up 7 bases and J gave up 6 bases; unmatched junction bases: 13. CDR3 size: 14 residues. Germline values: CDR1 SQVTM, CDR2 ANQGSEA. CDR3 DNA sequence: TGCAGCGCCAATCCGGGACAGGGAGGTGGCGAGCAGTACTTC. Translating gives CSANPGQGGGEQYF.

V gene TRBV15 combines with J gene TRBJ2-1, with D perhaps TRBD2 (6 bases). This CDR3 has 16 residues. V was clipped by 0 bases and J by 9 bases, with 18 bases between them. Germline values: CDR1 LNHNV, CDR2 YYDKDF (reference sequence). CDR3 in amino acids: CATSRDSAGSFGEQFF. The DNA of the CDR3 is TGTGCCACCAGCAGAGATTCGGCCGGGAGCTTCGGTGAGCAGTTCTTC. The full variable domain, with the rest looked up from reference TRBV15 and TRBJ2-1, is DAMVIQNPRYQVTQFGKPVTLSCSQTLNHNVMYWYQQKSSQAPKLLFHYYDKDFNNEADTPDNFQSRRPNTSFCFLDIRSPGLGDTAMYLCATSRDSAGSFGEQFFGPGTRLTVL.

The count of this clone is one. V gene TRBV5-1 combines with J gene TRBJ2-2; 9 nucleotides match TRBD1. V was pared by 4 bases and J by 4 bases, with 5 bases of the junction left unmatched. The germline V gene encodes CDR1 SGHRS and CDR2 YFSETQ. CDR3 length: 15 residues. CDR3 residues: CASSLTGGITGELFF. In DNA form, the CDR3 reads TGCGCCAGCAGCCTAACAGGGGGCATCACCGGGGAGCTGTTTTTT.

This clone was found a few times. The genes are TRBV5-1 and TRBJ1-1; 9 nucleotides align to TRBD1. Looked up from germline, CDR1 is SGHRS and CDR2 is YFSETQ. The length of the CDR3 is 14 residues. The trim removed 0 bases at V and 7 bases at J, leaving 4 bases unmatched. The CDR3 reads CASSLGDRADEAFF. CDR3 in DNA: TGCGCCAGCAGCTTGGGGGACAGGGCAGATGAAGCTTTCTTT.

This clone showed up just a few times. The chain uses TRBV19 and TRBJ1-5; 11 bases align to TRBD1. Trimming took 5 bases from V and 1 from J; bases not matched to a gene: 4. The V gene's germline CDR1 is LNHDA and CDR2 SQIVND (reference sequence). This CDR3 is built from 16 residues. CDR3 nucleotide sequence: TGTGCCAGTAGTGAAGGACAGGGGGCGAGCAATCAGCCCCAGCATTTT. Translated, it gives CASSEGQGASNQPQHF. The complete variable domain, with remaining parts taken from reference TRBV19 and TRBJ1-5, reads DGGITQSPKYLFRKEGQNVTLSCEQNLNHDAMYWYRQDPGQGLRLIYYSQIVNDFQKGDIAEGYSVSREKKESFPLTVTSAQKNPTAFYLCASSEGQGASNQPQHFGDGTRLSIL.

This sequence joins TRBV6-2 or TRBV6-3 and TRBJ2-1; a possible D gene is TRBD2 (7 bases). Germline values: CDR1 MNHEY, CDR2 SVGEGT. The germline V and J ends were trimmed by 6 bases and 7 bases, with 22 bases remaining between them. The CDR3 is 16 residues long. The CDR3 loop reads CASSLPGASGRNEQFF. The CDR3 region has the DNA TGTGCCAGCAGCCTCCCAGGGGCTAGCGGTAGGAATGAGCAGTTCTTC.

The V gene is TRBV6-4, the J gene TRBJ2-1; tentative D call: TRBD2 (6 bases). V was pared by 5 bases and J by 4 bases, with 9 bases between. The germline V gene encodes CDR1 MRHNA and CDR2 SNTAGT. The CDR3 runs to 13 residues. The CDR3 DNA sequence: TGTGCCAGCAGTCTAGCGTTGTACAATGAGCAGTTCTTC. This translates into CASSLALYNEQFF.

The chain recombines TRBV9 with TRBJ1-3, with a weak D call TRBD1 (5 bases). Trimming took 3 bases from V and 0 from J, leaving 13 bases between them. CDR3 size: 16 residues. Germline values: CDR1 SGDLS, CDR2 YYNGEE. The CDR3 sequence is CASSGDRYSSGNTIYF. The CDR3 bases are TGTGCCAGCAGCGGTGACAGATATAGCTCTGGAAACACCATATATTTT. The entire variable domain, with the rest obtained from reference TRBV9 and TRBJ1-3, is as follows: DSGVTQTPKHLITATGQRVTLRCSPRSGDLSVYWYQQSLDQGLQFLIQYYNGEERAKGNILERFSAQQFPDLHSELNLSSLELGDSALYFCASSGDRYSSGNTIYFGEGSWLTVV.

This clone was detected a few times. The genes are TRBV4-3 and TRBJ2-7; 10 bases are a match to TRBD1. V lost 4 bases to trimming and J lost 4 bases; unmatched junction nucleotides: 7. The germline V gene encodes CDR1 LGHNA and CDR2 YSLEER. This CDR3 has 15 amino acids. The CDR3 coding sequence is TGCGCCAGCAGCCTTACGACAGGGGGCGGTTACGAGCAGTACTTC. Protein product: CASSLTTGGGYEQYF.